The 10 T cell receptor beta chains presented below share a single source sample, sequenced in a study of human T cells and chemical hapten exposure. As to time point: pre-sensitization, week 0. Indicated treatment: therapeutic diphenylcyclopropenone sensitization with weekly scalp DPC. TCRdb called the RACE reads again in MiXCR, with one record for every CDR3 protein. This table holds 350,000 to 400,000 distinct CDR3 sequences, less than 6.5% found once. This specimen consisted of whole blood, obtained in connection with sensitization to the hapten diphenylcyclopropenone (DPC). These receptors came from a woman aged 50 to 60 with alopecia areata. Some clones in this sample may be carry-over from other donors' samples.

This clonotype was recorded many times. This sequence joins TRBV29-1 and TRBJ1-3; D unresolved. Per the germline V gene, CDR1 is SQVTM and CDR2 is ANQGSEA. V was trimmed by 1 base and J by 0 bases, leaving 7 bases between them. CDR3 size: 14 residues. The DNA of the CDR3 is TGCAGCGTTGAAGCACGCCACTCTGGAAACACCATATATTTT. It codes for CSVEARHSGNTIYF. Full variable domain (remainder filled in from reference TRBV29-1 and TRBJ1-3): SAVISQKPSRDICQRGTSLTIQCQVDSQVTMMFWYRQQPGQSLTLIATANQGSEATYESGFVIDKFPISRPNLTFSTLTVSNMSPEDSSIYLCSVEARHSGNTIYFGEGSWLTVV.

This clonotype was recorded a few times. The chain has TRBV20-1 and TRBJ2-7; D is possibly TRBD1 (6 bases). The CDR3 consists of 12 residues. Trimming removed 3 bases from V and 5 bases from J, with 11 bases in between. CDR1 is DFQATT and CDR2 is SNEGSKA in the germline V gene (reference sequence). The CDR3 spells CSASSTGNEQYF. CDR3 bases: TGCAGTGCTAGCTCAACAGGGAACGAGCAGTACTTC.

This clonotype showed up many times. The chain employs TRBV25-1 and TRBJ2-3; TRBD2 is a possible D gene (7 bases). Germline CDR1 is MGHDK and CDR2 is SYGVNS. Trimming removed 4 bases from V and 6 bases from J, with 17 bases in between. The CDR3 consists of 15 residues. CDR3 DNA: TGTGCCAGCAGTGGGGGGGGCGGAGGAGAGGATACGCAGTATTTT. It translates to CASSGGGGGEDTQYF.

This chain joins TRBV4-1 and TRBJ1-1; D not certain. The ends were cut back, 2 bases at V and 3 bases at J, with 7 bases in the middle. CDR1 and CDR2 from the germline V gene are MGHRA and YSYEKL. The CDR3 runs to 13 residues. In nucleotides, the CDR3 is TGCGCCAGCAGCCAACCGCCAGACACTGAAGCTTTCTTT. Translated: CASSQPPDTEAFF.

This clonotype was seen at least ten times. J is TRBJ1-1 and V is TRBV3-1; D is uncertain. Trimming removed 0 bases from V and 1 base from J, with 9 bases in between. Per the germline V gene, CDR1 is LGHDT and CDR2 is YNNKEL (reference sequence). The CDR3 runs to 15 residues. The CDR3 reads CASSQDLAGNTEAFF. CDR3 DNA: TGTGCCAGCAGCCAAGATCTGGCCGGGAACACTGAAGCTTTCTTT.

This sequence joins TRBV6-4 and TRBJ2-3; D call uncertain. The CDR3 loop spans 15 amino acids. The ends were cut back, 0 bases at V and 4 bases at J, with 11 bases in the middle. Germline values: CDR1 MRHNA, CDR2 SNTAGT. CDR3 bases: TGTGCCAGCAGTGACTCGCACTCACTGGCAGATACGCAGTATTTT. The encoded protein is CASSDSHSLADTQYF.

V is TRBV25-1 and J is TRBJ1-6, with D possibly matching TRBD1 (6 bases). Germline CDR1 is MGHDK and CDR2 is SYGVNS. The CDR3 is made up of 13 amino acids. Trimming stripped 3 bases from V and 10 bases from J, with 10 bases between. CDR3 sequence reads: CASSDRGGSPLHF. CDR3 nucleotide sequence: TGTGCCAGCAGTGACAGGGGCGGGTCACCCCTCCACTTT.

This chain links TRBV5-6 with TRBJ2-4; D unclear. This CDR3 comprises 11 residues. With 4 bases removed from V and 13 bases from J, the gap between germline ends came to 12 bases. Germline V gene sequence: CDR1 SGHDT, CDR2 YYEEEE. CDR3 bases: TGTGCCAGCAGCCGCGGAGACCAGCAGTACTTC. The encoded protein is CASSRGDQQYF.

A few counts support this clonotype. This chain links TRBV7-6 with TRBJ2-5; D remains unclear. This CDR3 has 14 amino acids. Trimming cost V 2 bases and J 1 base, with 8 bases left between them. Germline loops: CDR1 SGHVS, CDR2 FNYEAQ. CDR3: CASSLSRAQETQYF. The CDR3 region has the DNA TGTGCCAGCAGCTTATCTCGGGCCCAAGAGACCCAGTACTTC.

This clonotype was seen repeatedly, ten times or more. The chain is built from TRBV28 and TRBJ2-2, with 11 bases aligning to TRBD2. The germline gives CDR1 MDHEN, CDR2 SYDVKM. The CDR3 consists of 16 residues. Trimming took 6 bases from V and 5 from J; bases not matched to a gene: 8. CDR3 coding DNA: TGTGCCAGCAGCTCTCTCCTAGCGGGAGGTACCGGGGAGCTGTTTTTT. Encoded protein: CASSSLLAGGTGELFF. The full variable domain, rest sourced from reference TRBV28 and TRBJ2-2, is DVKVTQSSRYLVKRTGEKVFLECVQDMDHENMFWYRQDPGLGLRLIYFSYDVKMKEKGDIPEGYSVSREKKERFSLILESASTNQTSMYLCASSSLLAGGTGELFFGEGSRLTVL.